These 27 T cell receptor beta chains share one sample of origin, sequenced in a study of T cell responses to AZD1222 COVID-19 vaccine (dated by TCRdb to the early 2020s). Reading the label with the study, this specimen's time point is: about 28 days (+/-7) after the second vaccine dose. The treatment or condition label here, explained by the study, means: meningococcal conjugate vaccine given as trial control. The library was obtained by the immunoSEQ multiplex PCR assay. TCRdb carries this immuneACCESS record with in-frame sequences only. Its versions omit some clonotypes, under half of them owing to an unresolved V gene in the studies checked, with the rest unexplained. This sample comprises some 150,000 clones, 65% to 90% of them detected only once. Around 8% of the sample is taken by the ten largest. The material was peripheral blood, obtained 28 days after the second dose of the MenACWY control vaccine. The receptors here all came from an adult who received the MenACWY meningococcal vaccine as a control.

The CDR3 region is CASSHPRSGHEQFF. The DNA of the CDR3 is TGTGCCAGCAGCCACCCCAGGAGTGGGCATGAGCAGTTCTTC. This chain uses TRBV7-2 with TRBJ2-1; unclear D gene. Trimming removed 5 bases at V and 8 bases at J, with 16 bases between. Looked up from germline, CDR1 is SGHTA and CDR2 is FQGNSA. There are 14 residues in the CDR3.

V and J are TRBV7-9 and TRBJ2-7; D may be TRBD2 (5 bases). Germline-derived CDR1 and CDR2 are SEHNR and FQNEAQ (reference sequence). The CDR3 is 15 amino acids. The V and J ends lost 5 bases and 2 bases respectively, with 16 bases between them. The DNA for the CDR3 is TGTGCCAGCAGCCCCCAGTTGGAGGTAACCTACGAGCAGTACTTC. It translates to CASSPQLEVTYEQYF.

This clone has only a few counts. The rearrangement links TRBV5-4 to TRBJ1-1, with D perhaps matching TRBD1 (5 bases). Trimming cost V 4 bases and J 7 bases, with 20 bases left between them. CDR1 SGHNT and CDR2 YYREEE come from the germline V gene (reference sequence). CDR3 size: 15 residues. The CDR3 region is CASSPSGAGRYEAFF. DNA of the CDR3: TGTGCCAGCAGCCCCTCTGGGGCGGGGAGGTATGAAGCTTTCTTT.

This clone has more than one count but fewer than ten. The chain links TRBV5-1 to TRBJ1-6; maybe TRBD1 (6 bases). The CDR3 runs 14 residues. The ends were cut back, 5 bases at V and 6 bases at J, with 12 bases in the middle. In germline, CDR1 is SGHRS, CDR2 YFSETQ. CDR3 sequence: CASSAGGANSPLHF. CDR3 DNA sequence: TGCGCCAGCAGTGCGGGGGGGGCTAATTCACCCCTCCACTTT. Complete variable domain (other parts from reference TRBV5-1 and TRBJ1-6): KAGVTQTPRYLIKTRGQQVTLSCSPISGHRSVSWYQQTPGQGLQFLFEYFSETQRNKGNFPGRFSGRQFSNSRSEMNVSTLELGDSALYLCASSAGGANSPLHFGNGTRLTVT.

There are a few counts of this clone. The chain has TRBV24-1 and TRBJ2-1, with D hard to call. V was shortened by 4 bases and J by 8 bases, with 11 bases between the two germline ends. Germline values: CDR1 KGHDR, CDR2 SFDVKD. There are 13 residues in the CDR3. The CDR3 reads CATSDPEIDEQFF. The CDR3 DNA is TGTGCCACCAGTGACCCCGAGATTGATGAGCAGTTCTTC.

CDR3 residues: CASSPTPGLAGAKDTQYF. The CDR3 DNA sequence: TGTGCCAGCAGCCCTACCCCGGGACTAGCGGGAGCAAAAGATACGCAGTATTTT. The rearrangement uses TRBV9 and TRBJ2-3; 14 positions agree with TRBD2. Germline CDR1 is SGDLS and CDR2 is YYNGEE. V lost 4 bases and J lost 5; bases outside the gene matches: 12. The CDR3 is 18 amino acids.

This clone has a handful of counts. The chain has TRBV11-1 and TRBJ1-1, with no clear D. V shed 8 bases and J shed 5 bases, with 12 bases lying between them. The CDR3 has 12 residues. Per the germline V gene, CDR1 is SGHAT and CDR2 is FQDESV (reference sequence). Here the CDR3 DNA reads TGTGCCAGCTCCGGTGGGGTGACTGAAGCTTTCTTT. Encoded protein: CASSGGVTEAFF.

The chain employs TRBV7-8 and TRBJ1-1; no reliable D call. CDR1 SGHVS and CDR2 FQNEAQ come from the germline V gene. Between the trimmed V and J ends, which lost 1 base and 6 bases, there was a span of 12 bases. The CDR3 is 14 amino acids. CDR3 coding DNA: TGTGCCAGCAGCTTAGACTTGTTCGGTGCTGAAGCTTTCTTT. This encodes CASSLDLFGAEAFF.

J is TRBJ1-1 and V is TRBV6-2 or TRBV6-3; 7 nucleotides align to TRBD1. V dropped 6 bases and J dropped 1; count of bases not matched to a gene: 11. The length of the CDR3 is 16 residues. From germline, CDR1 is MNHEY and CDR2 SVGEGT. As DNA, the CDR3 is TGTGCCAGCAGCCCGGGGTCGTGGGACAGGAACACTGAAGCTTTCTTT. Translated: CASSPGSWDRNTEAFF.

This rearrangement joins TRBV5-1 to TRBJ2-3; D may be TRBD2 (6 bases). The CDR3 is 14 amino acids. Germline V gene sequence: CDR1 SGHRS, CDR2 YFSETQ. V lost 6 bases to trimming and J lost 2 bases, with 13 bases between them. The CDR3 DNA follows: TGCGCCAGCAACATCGGCGGGACCACAGATACGCAGTATTTT. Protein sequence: CASNIGGTTDTQYF. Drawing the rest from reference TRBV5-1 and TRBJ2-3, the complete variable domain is KAGVTQTPRYLIKTRGQQVTLSCSPISGHRSVSWYQQTPGQGLQFLFEYFSETQRNKGNFPGRFSGRQFSNSRSEMNVSTLELGDSALYLCASNIGGTTDTQYFGPGTRLTVL.

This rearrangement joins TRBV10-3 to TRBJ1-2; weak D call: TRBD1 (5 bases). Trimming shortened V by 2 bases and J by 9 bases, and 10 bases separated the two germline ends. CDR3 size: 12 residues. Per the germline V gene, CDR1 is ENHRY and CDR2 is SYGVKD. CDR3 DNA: TGTGCCATCAGTGAGAGCAGGGATCGCTACACCTTC. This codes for CAISESRDRYTF.

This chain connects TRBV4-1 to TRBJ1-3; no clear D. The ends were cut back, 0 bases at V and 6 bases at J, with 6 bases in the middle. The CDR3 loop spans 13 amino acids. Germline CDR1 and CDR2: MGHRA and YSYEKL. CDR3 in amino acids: CASSQDWENTIYF. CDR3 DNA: TGCGCCAGCAGCCAAGATTGGGAAAACACCATATATTTT.

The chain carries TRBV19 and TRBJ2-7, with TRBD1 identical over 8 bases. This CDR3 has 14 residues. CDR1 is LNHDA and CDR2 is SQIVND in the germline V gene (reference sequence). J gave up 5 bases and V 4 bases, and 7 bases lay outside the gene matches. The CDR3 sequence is CASSRAQGAHEQYF. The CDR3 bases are TGTGCCAGTAGTAGGGCTCAGGGGGCCCACGAGCAGTACTTC.

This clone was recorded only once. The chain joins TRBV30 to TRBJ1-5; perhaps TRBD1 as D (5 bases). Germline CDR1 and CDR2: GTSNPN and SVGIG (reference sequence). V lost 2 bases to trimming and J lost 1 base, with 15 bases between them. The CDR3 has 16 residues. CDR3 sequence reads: CAWSRGQGMSNQPQHF. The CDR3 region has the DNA TGTGCCTGGAGTAGAGGGCAGGGCATGAGCAATCAGCCCCAGCATTTT.

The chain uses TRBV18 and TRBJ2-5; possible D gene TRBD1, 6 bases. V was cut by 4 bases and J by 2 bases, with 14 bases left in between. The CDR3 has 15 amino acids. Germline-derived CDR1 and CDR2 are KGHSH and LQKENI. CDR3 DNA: TGTGCCAGCTCACTAAATCGGGACAAACAAGAGACCCAGTACTTC. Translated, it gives CASSLNRDKQETQYF.

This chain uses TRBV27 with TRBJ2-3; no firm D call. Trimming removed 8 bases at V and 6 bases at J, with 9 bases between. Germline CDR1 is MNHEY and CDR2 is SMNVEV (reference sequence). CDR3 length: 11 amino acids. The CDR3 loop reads CASSTRDTQYF. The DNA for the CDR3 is TGTGCCAGCTCGACAAGGGATACGCAGTATTTT.

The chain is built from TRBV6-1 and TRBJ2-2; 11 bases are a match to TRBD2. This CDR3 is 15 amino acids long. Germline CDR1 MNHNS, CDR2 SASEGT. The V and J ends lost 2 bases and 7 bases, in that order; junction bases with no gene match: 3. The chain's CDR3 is CASSEQLAGVGELFF. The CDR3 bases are TGTGCCAGCAGTGAACAACTAGCGGGGGTCGGGGAGCTGTTTTTT.

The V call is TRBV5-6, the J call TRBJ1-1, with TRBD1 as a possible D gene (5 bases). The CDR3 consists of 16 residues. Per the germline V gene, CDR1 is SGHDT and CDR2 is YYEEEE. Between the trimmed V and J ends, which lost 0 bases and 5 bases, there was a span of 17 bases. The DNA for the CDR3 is TGTGCCAGCAGCTTGGCCGCTGGGGCCCGGGGGACTGAAGCTTTCTTT. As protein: CASSLAAGARGTEAFF.

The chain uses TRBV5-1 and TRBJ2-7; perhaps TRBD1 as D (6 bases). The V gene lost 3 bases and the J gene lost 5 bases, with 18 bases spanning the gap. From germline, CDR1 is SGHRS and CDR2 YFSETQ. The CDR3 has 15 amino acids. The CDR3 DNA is TGCGCCAGCAGCTCTTTGGGTCAGGGGCTCGACGAGCAGTACGTC. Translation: CASSSLGQGLDEQYV.

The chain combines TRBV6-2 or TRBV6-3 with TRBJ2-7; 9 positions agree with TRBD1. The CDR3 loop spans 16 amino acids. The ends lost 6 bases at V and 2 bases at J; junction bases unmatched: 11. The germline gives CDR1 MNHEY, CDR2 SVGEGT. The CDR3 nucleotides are TGTGCCAGCAGCCTCGGGACAGGGAAAAGGACCTACGAGCAGTACTTC. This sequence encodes CASSLGTGKRTYEQYF.

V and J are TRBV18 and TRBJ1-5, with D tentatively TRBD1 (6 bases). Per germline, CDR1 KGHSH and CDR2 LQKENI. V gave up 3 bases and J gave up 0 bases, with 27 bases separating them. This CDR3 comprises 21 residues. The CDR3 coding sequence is TGTGCCAGCTCACCCCTTGCGTTGGGGCAGGGGCCATCTTATAGCAATCAGCCCCAGCATTTT. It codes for CASSPLALGQGPSYSNQPQHF.

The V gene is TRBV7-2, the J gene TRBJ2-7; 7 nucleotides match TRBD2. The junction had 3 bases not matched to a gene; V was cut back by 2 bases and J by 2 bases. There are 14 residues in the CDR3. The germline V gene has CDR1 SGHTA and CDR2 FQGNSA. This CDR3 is CASSLLAVPYEQYF. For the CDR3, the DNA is TGTGCCAGCAGCTTACTAGCGGTGCCCTACGAGCAGTACTTC.

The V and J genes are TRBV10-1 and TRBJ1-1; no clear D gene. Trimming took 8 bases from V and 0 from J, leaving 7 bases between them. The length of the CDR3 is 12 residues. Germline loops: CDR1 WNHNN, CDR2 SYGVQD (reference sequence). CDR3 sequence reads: CASGRVNTEAFF. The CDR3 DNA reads TGCGCCAGCGGACGGGTGAACACTGAAGCTTTCTTT.

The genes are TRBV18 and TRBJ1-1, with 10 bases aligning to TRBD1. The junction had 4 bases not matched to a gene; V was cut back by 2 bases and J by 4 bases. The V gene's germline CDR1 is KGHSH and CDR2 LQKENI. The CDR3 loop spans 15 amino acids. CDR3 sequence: CASSPDRGLVTEAFF. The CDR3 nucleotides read TGTGCCAGCTCACCAGACAGGGGGCTTGTCACTGAAGCTTTCTTT.

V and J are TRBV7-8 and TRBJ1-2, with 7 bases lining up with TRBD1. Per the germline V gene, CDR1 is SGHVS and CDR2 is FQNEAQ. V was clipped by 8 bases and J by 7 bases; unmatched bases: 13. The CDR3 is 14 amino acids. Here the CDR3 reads CASGTQGVSRGYTF. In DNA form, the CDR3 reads TGTGCCAGCGGCACGCAGGGGGTCTCTCGTGGCTACACCTTC. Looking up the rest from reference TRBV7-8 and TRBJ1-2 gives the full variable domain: GAGVSQSPRYKVAKRGQDVALRCDPISGHVSLFWYQQALGQGPEFLTYFQNEAQLDKSGLPSDRFFAERPEGSVSTLKIQRTQQEDSAVYLCASGTQGVSRGYTFGSGTRLTVV.

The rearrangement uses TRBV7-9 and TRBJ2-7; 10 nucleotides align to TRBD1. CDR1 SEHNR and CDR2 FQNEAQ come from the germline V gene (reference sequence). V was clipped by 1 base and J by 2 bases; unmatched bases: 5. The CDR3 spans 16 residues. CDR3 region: CASSLELGQGTYEQYF. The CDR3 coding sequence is TGTGCCAGCAGCTTAGAACTGGGACAGGGGACCTACGAGCAGTACTTC. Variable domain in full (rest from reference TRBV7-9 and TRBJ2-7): DTGVSQNPRHKITKRGQNVTFRCDPISEHNRLYWYRQTLGQGPEFLTYFQNEAQLEKSRLLSDRFSAERPKGSFSTLEIQRTEQGDSAMYLCASSLELGQGTYEQYFGPGTRLTVT.

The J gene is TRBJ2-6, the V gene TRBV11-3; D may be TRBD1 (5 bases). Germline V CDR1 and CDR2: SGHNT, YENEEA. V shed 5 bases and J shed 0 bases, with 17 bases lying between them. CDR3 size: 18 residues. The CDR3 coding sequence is TGTGCCAGCAGCCCCTTTGACAGACTTTCCTCTGGGGCCAACGTCCTGACTTTC. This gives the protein CASSPFDRLSSGANVLTF.